The source of this T cell receptor beta chain is a study of T cells in Graves' hyperthyroidism and ophthalmopathy. Germline lookup yields CDR1 GTSNPN and CDR2 SVGIG (reference sequence). This CDR3 has 12 residues. V was trimmed by 0 bases and J by 7 bases, leaving 9 bases between them. Patients having uncontrolled infection, another autoimmune disease, pregnancy or lactation were not included. Diagnostic decisions used clinical symptoms, serum thyroxine and TRAb, thyroid ultrasound and orbital computed tomography. Notes on the study in general: Clonotypes that were expanded in thyroid above 0.001 mostly appeared in blood too.

This clonotype occurred many times. Its antigen remains unknown. RNA transcripts gave rise to amplified TCR beta CDR3 regions. RT-PCR in the first round (using the HTBI primer set) targeted the TCR CDR3. MiXCR was run by TCRdb on the multiplex PCR reads, yielding one entry per CDR3 protein. The top ten hold under 15% of the sample, which has approximately 690,000 distinct CDR3 sequences, more than 12% seen once. The chain employs TRBV30 and TRBJ1-1, with D unresolved. This receptor was obtained from a woman aged 45-59 years with Graves' ophthalmopathy. Sequenced material: blood. DNA of the CDR3: TGTGCCTGGAGTGTTGGAGGGCTTGAAGCTTTCTTT. It is translated as CAWSVGGLEAFF.